This T cell receptor (beta chain) emerged from a study of T cell responses to AZD1222 COVID-19 vaccine. Study observations and caveats: The donor group comprised mostly white British people and more females; the analysis possibly underestimated clonal diversity.

Libraries were prepared by immunoSEQ multiplex PCR; TCRdb keeps only in-frame clonotypes and omits some of them. The sample contains 130,000 to 150,000 clones, about 92% of which appear only once. As to this clone: Its antigen remains unknown.

The CDR3 runs to 14 residues. V was pared by 7 bases and J by 0 bases, with 10 bases between. Germline values: CDR1 SNHLY, CDR2 FYNNEI. Sequencing used peripheral blood, obtained after recovery from COVID-19. V gene TRBV2 combines with J gene TRBJ2-1; unclear D gene. The TCR comes from an adult who had recovered from COVID-19. The CDR3 coding sequence is TGTGCCAGCATAGGTTGGAGCTCCTACAATGAGCAGTTCTTC. Its translation: CASIGWSSYNEQFF.